These T cell receptor beta chains were read from a single sample in a study of cytomegalovirus exposure and HLA in healthy donors. The protocol was immunoSEQ multiplex PCR, while the TCRdb copy is restricted to in-frame clones and leaves out a portion. The table lists around 68,000 clones, about 73% of them singletons. The sequenced sample was PBMCs. These receptors originate from a woman in her 30s in good health and CMV-seronegative. The CDR3 runs from the conserved cysteine through the conserved F or W. A D gene is named only where the DNA matches it firmly. Clone size is stated in some rows and not others, as once, few, many or a class when expanded.

TRBV5-4	.	TRBJ1-1	.	TGTGCCAGCAGCCGCCTCGGGGGGATCAACACTGAAGCTTTCTTT	CASSRLGGINTEAFF
TRBV30	.	TRBJ2-6	.	TGTGCCTTCAGTACAGGGTCTGGGGCCAACGTCCTGACTTTC	CAFSTGSGANVLTF
TRBV9	TRBD2	TRBJ2-3	.	TGTGCCAGCAGCGTAGAGCTAGCGGGGGTCGATACGCAGTATTTT	CASSVELAGVDTQYF
TRBV18	.	TRBJ1-4	.	TGTGCCAGCTCACCAGACAGTGGTGAAAAACTGTTTTTT	CASSPDSGEKLFF
TRBV18	.	TRBJ2-2	.	TGTGCCAGCTCACCACAACGGGACACAATCACCGGGGAGCTGTTTTTT	CASSPQRDTITGELFF
TRBV5-1	TRBD1	TRBJ1-2	.	TGCGCCAGCAGCTTGTCGGCAGGGGGTGGGGATGGCTACACCTTC	CASSLSAGGGDGYTF
TRBV19	.	TRBJ1-1	.	TGTGCCAGTACCTTGGGCAGAAGGAACACTGAAGCTTTCTTT	CASTLGRRNTEAFF
TRBV5-4	TRBD1	TRBJ2-1	few	TGTGCCAGCAGCTTCTGGACAGGGAACCACAATGAGCAGTTCTTC	CASSFWTGNHNEQFF
TRBV2	.	TRBJ1-1	.	TGTGCCAGCAGTGGAGCTGGGAGGGGTAACACTGAAGCTTTCTTT	CASSGAGRGNTEAFF
TRBV5-6	.	TRBJ2-5	.	TGTGCCAGCAGCTTCTGGATCACGGGGGGCGGCTGGGAGACCCAGTACTTC	CASSFWITGGGWETQYF
TRBV30	TRBD1	TRBJ1-1	.	TGTGCCTTTTCCGGGACAGGAAGGACCGAAGCTTTCTTT	CAFSGTGRTEAFF
TRBV11-2	TRBD1	TRBJ2-2	.	TGTGCCAGCAGCTTCTCGACAGGGACCGGGGAGCTGTTTTTT	CASSFSTGTGELFF
TRBV7-2	TRBD2	TRBJ2-3	.	TGTGCCAGCAGATCCGGGACTAGGCGCGCGCAGTATTTT	CASRSGTRRAQYF
TRBV19	.	TRBJ1-2	.	TGTGCCAGTAGTATGGCAGGGATAGGCTATGGCTACACCTTC	CASSMAGIGYGYTF
TRBV7-8	TRBD1	TRBJ1-2	.	TGTGCCAGCAGCCGAACGGGACAGGGGAGCGGCTACACCTTC	CASSRTGQGSGYTF
TRBV7-2	TRBD2	TRBJ2-3	.	TGTGCCAGCAGCAACGGACTAGCGGGCAACACAGATACGCAGTATTTT	CASSNGLAGNTDTQYF
TRBV4-3	.	TRBJ1-3	.	TGCGCCAGCAGCCACTTGGGGGGACGAAACACCATATATTTT	CASSHLGGRNTIYF
TRBV4-1	.	TRBJ2-3	.	TGCGCCAGCAGCCAATCGACAGGAGCTACAGATACGCAGTATTTT	CASSQSTGATDTQYF
TRBV15	.	TRBJ2-3	.	TGTGCCACCAGCAGAGTTGGGGAGGCAGATACGCAGTATTTT	CATSRVGEADTQYF
TRBV9	TRBD2	TRBJ2-3	.	TGTGCCAGCAGCGTAGGAACTAGCGGGGGGCCCACAGATACGCAGTATTTT	CASSVGTSGGPTDTQYF
TRBV7-9	TRBD1	TRBJ1-2	.	TGTGCCAGCAGCTTAGGGGGACAGGGGGCGCGTAGTGGCTACACCTTC	CASSLGGQGARSGYTF
TRBV2	TRBD1	TRBJ1-2	.	TGTGCCAGCAGTCGACAGGGGGGAGGCTACACCTTC	CASSRQGGGYTF
TRBV4-1	TRBD1	TRBJ2-7	.	TGCGCCAGCAGCCACGGATCGACAGGGCCCTCGGGGGAGCAGTACTTC	CASSHGSTGPSGEQYF
TRBV30	.	TRBJ1-1	.	TGTGCCTGGACTAACTATAGGGGGGGCACTGAAGCTTTCTTT	CAWTNYRGGTEAFF
TRBV7-9	TRBD1	TRBJ2-7	.	TGTGCCAGCAGCTCAGACAGGGGGCGGGGTACGTACGAGCAGTACTTC	CASSSDRGRGTYEQYF
TRBV5-1	TRBD1	TRBJ1-1	.	TGCGCCAGCAGCCGGAGAGGGGACAGGGTGCCCGAAGGAGCTTTCTTT	CASSRRGDRVPEGAFF
TRBV6-1	TRBD2	TRBJ2-5	.	TGTGCCAGCAGTGAGAGCGGGGGGGAGACCCAGTACTTC	CASSESGGETQYF
TRBV28	TRBD1	TRBJ1-2	.	TGTGCCAGCATCAGCCCGTCCCGGGACAGGGGGAATGGCTACACCTTC	CASISPSRDRGNGYTF
TRBV6-5	.	TRBJ1-2	few	TGTGCCAGCAGTTACTCGTCGGAGACCTATGGCTACACCTTC	CASSYSSETYGYTF
TRBV4-1	TRBD1	TRBJ1-1	.	TGCGCCAGCAGCCAAGGGGGACAGGTAGTAGGGGAAGTAGTAGCTTTCTTT	CASSQGGQVVGEVVAFF
TRBV5-1	TRBD1	TRBJ2-7	.	TGCGCCAGCAGACCCGGGACAGCCTCCTACGAGCAGTACTTC	CASRPGTASYEQYF